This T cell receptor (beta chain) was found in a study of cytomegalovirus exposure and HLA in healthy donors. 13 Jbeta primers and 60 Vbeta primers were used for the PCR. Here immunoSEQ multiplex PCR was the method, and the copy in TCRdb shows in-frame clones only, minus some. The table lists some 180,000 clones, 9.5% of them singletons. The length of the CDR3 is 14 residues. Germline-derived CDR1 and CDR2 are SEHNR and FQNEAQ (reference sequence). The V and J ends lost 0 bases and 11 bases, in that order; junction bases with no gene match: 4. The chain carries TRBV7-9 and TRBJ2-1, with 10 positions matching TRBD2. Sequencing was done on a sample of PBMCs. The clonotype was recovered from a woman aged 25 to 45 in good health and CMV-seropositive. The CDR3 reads CASSLAPGLAQQFF. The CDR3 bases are TGTGCCAGCAGCTTAGCCCCGGGACTAGCGCAGCAGTTCTTC.